This T cell receptor beta chain was captured by sequencing in a study of blood T cell repertoires in COVID-19. Whole-study context: Whether acute or convalescent, the COVID-19 samples came from the United States, Italy and Spain. T cells, B-cell-depleted T cells, or PBMCs provided the cDNA or gDNA that served as material.

How the authors handled the data: Reference gene primer amplification gave estimated nucleated cell counts. Repertoires were generated with immunoSEQ multiplex PCR, while TCRdb's copy carries only in-frame clones and drops some. V and J calls and clone size are copied from that table; D and trimming were computed from the DNA. This table holds about 160,000 clones, roughly 87% found once. The TCR was taken from an older woman who had recovered from COVID-19. The material sequenced was peripheral blood.

In DNA form, the CDR3 reads TGTGCCAGCAGCTTAGATCCGGGTCCCCCTCGGGAGACCCAGTACTTC. Protein sequence: CASSLDPGPPRETQYF. This sequence joins TRBV11-2 and TRBJ2-5; D is unresolved. V dropped 0 bases and J dropped 5 bases, with 16 bases sitting between them. This CDR3 is 16 amino acids long. Germline CDR1 reads SGHAT; CDR2 reads FQNNGV.